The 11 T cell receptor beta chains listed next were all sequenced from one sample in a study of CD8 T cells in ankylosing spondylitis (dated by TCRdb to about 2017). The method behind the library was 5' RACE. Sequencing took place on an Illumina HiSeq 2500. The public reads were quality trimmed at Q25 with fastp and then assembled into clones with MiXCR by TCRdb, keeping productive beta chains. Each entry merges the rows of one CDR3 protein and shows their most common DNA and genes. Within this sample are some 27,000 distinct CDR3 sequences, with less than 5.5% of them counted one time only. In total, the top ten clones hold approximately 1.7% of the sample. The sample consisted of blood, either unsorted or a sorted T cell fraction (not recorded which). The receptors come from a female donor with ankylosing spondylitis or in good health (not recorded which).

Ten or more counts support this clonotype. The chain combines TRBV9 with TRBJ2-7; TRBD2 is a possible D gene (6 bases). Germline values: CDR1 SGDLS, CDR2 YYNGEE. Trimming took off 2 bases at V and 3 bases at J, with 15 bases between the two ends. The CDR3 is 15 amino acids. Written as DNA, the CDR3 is TGTGCCAGCAGCGTTGGGGTAGCGGCACTCTACGAGCAGTACTTC. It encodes CASSVGVAALYEQYF. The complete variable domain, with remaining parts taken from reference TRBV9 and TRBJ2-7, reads DSGVTQTPKHLITATGQRVTLRCSPRSGDLSVYWYQQSLDQGLQFLIQYYNGEERAKGNILERFSAQQFPDLHSELNLSSLELGDSALYFCASSVGVAALYEQYFGPGTRLTVT.

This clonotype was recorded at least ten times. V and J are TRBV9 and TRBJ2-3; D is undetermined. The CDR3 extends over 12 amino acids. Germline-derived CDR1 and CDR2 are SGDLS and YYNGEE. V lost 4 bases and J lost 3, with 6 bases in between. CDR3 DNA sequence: TGTGCCAGCAGCACCGGGACAGATACGCAGTATTTT. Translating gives CASSTGTDTQYF.

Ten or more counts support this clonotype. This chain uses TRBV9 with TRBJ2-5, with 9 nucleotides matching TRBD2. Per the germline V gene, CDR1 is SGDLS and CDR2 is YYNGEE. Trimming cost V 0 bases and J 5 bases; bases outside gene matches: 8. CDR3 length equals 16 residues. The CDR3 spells CASSVGGSGGPETQYF. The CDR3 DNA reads TGTGCCAGCAGCGTAGGGGGTAGCGGGGGTCCTGAGACCCAGTACTTC.

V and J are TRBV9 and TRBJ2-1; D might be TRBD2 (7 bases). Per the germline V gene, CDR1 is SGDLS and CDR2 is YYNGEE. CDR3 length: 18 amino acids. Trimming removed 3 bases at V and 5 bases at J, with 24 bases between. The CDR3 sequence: CASSERGYGGGLNNEQFF. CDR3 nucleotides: TGTGCCAGCAGCGAGAGGGGTTATGGGGGGGGGCTGAACAATGAGCAGTTCTTC.

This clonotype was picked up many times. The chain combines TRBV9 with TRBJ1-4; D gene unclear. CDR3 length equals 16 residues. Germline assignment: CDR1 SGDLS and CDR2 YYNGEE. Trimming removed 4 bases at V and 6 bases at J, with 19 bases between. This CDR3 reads CASSPSPRISDEKLFF. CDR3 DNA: TGTGCCAGCAGCCCGAGCCCCAGGATTTCAGATGAAAAACTGTTTTTT.

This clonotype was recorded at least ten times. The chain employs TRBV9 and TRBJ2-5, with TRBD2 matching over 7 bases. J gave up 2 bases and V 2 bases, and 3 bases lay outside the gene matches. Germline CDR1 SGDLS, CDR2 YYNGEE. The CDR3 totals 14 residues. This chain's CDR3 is CASSVGLEQETQYF. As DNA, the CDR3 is TGTGCCAGCAGCGTCGGACTAGAGCAAGAGACCCAGTACTTC. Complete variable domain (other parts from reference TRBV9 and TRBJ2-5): DSGVTQTPKHLITATGQRVTLRCSPRSGDLSVYWYQQSLDQGLQFLIQYYNGEERAKGNILERFSAQQFPDLHSELNLSSLELGDSALYFCASSVGLEQETQYFGPGTRLLVL.

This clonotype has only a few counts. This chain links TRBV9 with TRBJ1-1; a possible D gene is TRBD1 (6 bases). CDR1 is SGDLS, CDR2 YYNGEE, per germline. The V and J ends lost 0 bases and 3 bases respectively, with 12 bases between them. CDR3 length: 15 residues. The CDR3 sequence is CASSVAAGVDTEAFF. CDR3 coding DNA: TGTGCCAGCAGCGTAGCGGCAGGGGTTGACACTGAAGCTTTCTTT.

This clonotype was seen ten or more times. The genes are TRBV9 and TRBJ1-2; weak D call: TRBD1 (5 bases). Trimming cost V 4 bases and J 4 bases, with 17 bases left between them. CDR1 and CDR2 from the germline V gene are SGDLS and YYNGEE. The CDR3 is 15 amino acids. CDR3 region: CASSSRGGGTYGYTF. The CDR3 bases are TGTGCCAGCAGCTCCCGGGGCGGGGGGACCTATGGCTACACCTTC.

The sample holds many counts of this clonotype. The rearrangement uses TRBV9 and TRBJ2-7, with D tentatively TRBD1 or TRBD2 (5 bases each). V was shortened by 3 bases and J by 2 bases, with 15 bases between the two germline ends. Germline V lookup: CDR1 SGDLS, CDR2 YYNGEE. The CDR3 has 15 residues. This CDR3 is CASSGGIQGAYEQYF. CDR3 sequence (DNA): TGTGCCAGCAGCGGAGGGATCCAAGGGGCCTACGAGCAGTACTTC.

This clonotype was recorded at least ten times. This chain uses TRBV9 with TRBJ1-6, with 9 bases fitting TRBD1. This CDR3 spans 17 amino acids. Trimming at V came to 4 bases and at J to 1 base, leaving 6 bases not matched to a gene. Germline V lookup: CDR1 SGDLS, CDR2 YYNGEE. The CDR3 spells CASSQQGANSYNSPLHF. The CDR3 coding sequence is TGTGCCAGCAGCCAACAGGGGGCGAATTCCTATAATTCACCCCTCCACTTT. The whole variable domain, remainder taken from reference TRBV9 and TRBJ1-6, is DSGVTQTPKHLITATGQRVTLRCSPRSGDLSVYWYQQSLDQGLQFLIQYYNGEERAKGNILERFSAQQFPDLHSELNLSSLELGDSALYFCASSQQGANSYNSPLHFGNGTRLTVT.

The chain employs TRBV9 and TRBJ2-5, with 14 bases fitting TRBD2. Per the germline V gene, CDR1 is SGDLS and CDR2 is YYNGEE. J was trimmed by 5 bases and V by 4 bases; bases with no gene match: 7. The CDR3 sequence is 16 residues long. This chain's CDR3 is CASSPGLAGGRETQYF. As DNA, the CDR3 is TGTGCCAGCAGCCCAGGACTAGCGGGGGGACGGGAGACCCAGTACTTC.